These T cell receptor beta chains were read from a single sample in a study of response to subunit inactivated influenza vaccine. In TCRdb, the RT-PCR reads were re-called with MiXCR into one record per CDR3 protein. The sample gives around 850,000 distinct CDR3 sequences, less than 20% of which show up once; approximately 10% is in the top ten. The material was PBMCs from blood, obtained roughly 5 days after vaccination. These receptors were obtained from a man aged 50-60 years who received an inactivated influenza vaccine. Both conserved end residues are part of each CDR3. A D gene is named only where the DNA matches it firmly. The size field is filled for only some rows; it gives once, few, many or a size class.

abundance	v_gene	d_gene	j_gene	CDR3nt	CDR3aa
few	TRBV4-3	.	TRBJ2-1	TGCGCCAGCAGCCGCCGGACTAACAATGAGCAGTTCTTC	CASSRRTNNEQFF
few	TRBV10-3	TRBD1	TRBJ1-1	TGTGCCATCAGTGGAGCAGGGGGTGGAGGCACTGAAGCTTTCTTT	CAISGAGGGGTEAFF
.	TRBV7-2	.	TRBJ2-7	TGTGCCAGCAGGGAGCCCTATAGCGGCGCTAATACGTACGAGCAGTACTTC	CASREPYSGANTYEQYF
few	TRBV11-2	.	TRBJ2-3	TGTGCCAGCAGCTTATTCGGGGGACTCCCGGGGAATACGCAGTATTTT	CASSLFGGLPGNTQYF
.	TRBV7-8	TRBD2	TRBJ2-2	TGTGCCAGCAGCTTCCGAGCGGGAGATGGTACCGGGGAGCTGTTTTTT	CASSFRAGDGTGELFF
few	TRBV4-1	TRBD1	TRBJ1-6	TGCGCCAGCAGCCAAGTTCAGGGGGATAATTCACCCCTCCACTTT	CASSQVQGDNSPLHF
few	TRBV7-2	.	TRBJ1-4	TGTGCCAGCAGCTTAACAGGTTACGGGAATAATGAAAAACTGTTTTTT	CASSLTGYGNNEKLFF
.	TRBV6-5	TRBD2	TRBJ2-7	TGTGCCAGCAGTTACTTAGGACTAGCGGGAGGCTGGGGCGAGCAGTACTTC	CASSYLGLAGGWGEQYF
many	TRBV20-1	.	TRBJ2-1	TGCAGTGCTACTCTAGCGCTTTACAATGAGCAGTTCTTC	CSATLALYNEQFF
.	TRBV11-2	.	TRBJ2-1	TGTGCCAGCAGCTCGGGCCCCCCGGGATACAATGAGCAGTTCTTC	CASSSGPPGYNEQFF
.	TRBV28	TRBD1	TRBJ2-7	TGTGCCAGCAGTCCCCCGGAACAGGGGAATAGAAAGCAGTACTTC	CASSPPEQGNRKQYF
.	TRBV9	.	TRBJ2-5	TGTGCCAGCAGCGTCGCCTCCGGGGGACGCGAGACCCAGTACTTC	CASSVASGGRETQYF
few	TRBV7-6	.	TRBJ1-6	TGTGCCAGCAGCTCCAGGGAAAAGGACTATAATTCACCCCTCCACTTT	CASSSREKDYNSPLHF
.	TRBV6-2/TRBV6-3	TRBD1	TRBJ2-7	TGTGCCAGCAGTTATTCGGACAGGGCCCACGAGCAGTACTTC	CASSYSDRAHEQYF
many	TRBV12-3/TRBV12-4	TRBD1	TRBJ2-5	TGTGCCAGCAGTTTCGGGACAGGGGAGACCCAGTACTTC	CASSFGTGETQYF
few	TRBV11-2	.	TRBJ1-2	TGTGCCAGCAGCTTTAACGGGAGGGCGGGCTACACCTTC	CASSFNGRAGYTF
.	TRBV5-1	.	TRBJ1-1	TGCGCCAGCAGCTTCGCCCAGGGGACTGAAGCTTTCTTT	CASSFAQGTEAFF
.	TRBV7-2	TRBD1	TRBJ1-1	TGTGCCAGCAGGGAGGTCCCGGGACAGGGGGGGGCTTTCTTT	CASREVPGQGGAFF
many	TRBV5-6	.	TRBJ2-3	TGTGCCAGCAGCTTGGACAGGACAGGCACAGATACGCAGTATTTT	CASSLDRTGTDTQYF
.	TRBV7-9	TRBD1	TRBJ2-7	TGTGCCAGCAGCGGGGGGACAGGTGATGCCTTCTACGAGCAGTACTTC	CASSGGTGDAFYEQYF
few	TRBV30	.	TRBJ2-7	TGTGCCTGGGACGGTGCTCCCGGCTACGAGCAGTACTTC	CAWDGAPGYEQYF
few	TRBV9	.	TRBJ2-3	TGTGCCAGCAGCCTCCGGTTGGAGGGGGCAAATACGCAGTATTTT	CASSLRLEGANTQYF
.	TRBV5-1	.	TRBJ1-2	TGCGCCAGCAGCCCCGACAGACCCAACTATGGCTACACCTTC	CASSPDRPNYGYTF
.	TRBV20-1	TRBD2	TRBJ2-3	TGCAGTGCTAGAAGGACGGGGGGGACAGATACGCAGTATTTT	CSARRTGGTDTQYF
few	TRBV7-9	.	TRBJ1-2	TGTGCCAGCAGCTTATCCCGAGGGGATCTTTTGGGTGGCTACACCTTC	CASSLSRGDLLGGYTF
few	TRBV4-3	TRBD2	TRBJ2-1	TGCGCCAGCAGCCAATCTAGCGGGGGGGCATACAATGAGCAGTTCTTC	CASSQSSGGAYNEQFF
many	TRBV6-1	TRBD1	TRBJ2-1	TGTGCCAGCAGTCTTCGACAGGGGCAGTACAATGAGCAGTTCTTC	CASSLRQGQYNEQFF
few	TRBV10-3	TRBD2	TRBJ2-5	TGTGCCATCAGCGGCGGGGGACCTTTGGAGACCCAGTACTTC	CAISGGGPLETQYF
once	TRBV11-1	TRBD2	TRBJ2-2	TGTGCCAGCAGCGTGACTAGCGGGGAGAACACCGGGGAGCTGTTTTTT	CASSVTSGENTGELFF
.	TRBV6-2/TRBV6-3	.	TRBJ2-7	TGTGCCAGCAGTCCACGGCCCATGGGGGAGCAGTACTTC	CASSPRPMGEQYF
few	TRBV4-2	.	TRBJ2-7	TGTGCCAGCAGCCCCTCCAACGTACTAGTGGAGCGCTACGAGCAGTACTTC	CASSPSNVLVERYEQYF
once	TRBV7-8	.	TRBJ2-3	TGTGCCAGCAGCTTATTCACAGGGTCGGCAGATACGCAGTATTTT	CASSLFTGSADTQYF
.	TRBV12-3/TRBV12-4	TRBD1	TRBJ1-5	TGTGCCAGCAGTTCGACAGGGAAAAATCAGCCCCAGCATTTT	CASSSTGKNQPQHF
few	TRBV20-1	.	TRBJ1-5	TGCAGTGCTAGAGATAGAGGCCTGGGCTCACAGCCCCAGCATTTT	CSARDRGLGSQPQHF
few	TRBV9	.	TRBJ2-1	TGTGCCAGCAGCGTTTGGACCTCCGCCCTAAGCTCCTACAATGAGCAGTTCTTC	CASSVWTSALSSYNEQFF
few	TRBV15	.	TRBJ1-6	TGTGCCACCAGCAGAGGGGGGGAGGATTCACCCCTCCACTTT	CATSRGGEDSPLHF
many	TRBV10-1	TRBD2	TRBJ2-1	TGCGCCAGCAGTGAGTCTGGGACTAGCGGGGTGAATGAGCAGTTCTTC	CASSESGTSGVNEQFF
few	TRBV27	TRBD2	TRBJ2-3	TGTGCCAGCAAAACCCTAGCGGGGGCTAGCACAGATACGCAGTATTTT	CASKTLAGASTDTQYF
.	TRBV20-1	.	TRBJ2-3	TGCAGTGCTAGAGGGGGTGGGGCACGCACAGATACGCAGTATTTT	CSARGGGARTDTQYF
few	TRBV7-8	.	TRBJ2-7	TGTGCCAGCAGCCAACAACAGGCCTACGAGCAGTACTTC	CASSQQQAYEQYF
once	TRBV7-9	.	TRBJ2-3	TGTGCCAGCAGCCCAACCTGGCCCCCCACAGATACGCAGTATTTT	CASSPTWPPTDTQYF
.	TRBV25-1	.	TRBJ1-2	TGTGCCAGCAGTATGAAAAGGGGGAGTGGCTACACCTTC	CASSMKRGSGYTF
.	TRBV20-1	TRBD1	TRBJ1-2	TGCAGCGAGACAGGGGAGGGCTATGGCTACACCTTC	CSETGEGYGYTF
.	TRBV3-1	.	TRBJ2-3	TGTGCCAGCCGAGGTCCGAGGGGCGGGGACACAGATACGCAGTATTTT	CASRGPRGGDTDTQYF
few	TRBV29-1	.	TRBJ1-1	TGCAGCGTTGGGCAGGTCATGAACACTGAAGCTTTCTTT	CSVGQVMNTEAFF
few	TRBV3-1	TRBD1	TRBJ2-7	TGTGCCAGCAGCCAACAAAGGACAGGGGCGGTCACCTTC	CASSQQRTGAVTF
few	TRBV10-3	.	TRBJ1-2	TGTGCCATCAGTGAGTCCGCAGGGGTTGGCTATGGCTACACCTTC	CAISESAGVGYGYTF
few	TRBV27	.	TRBJ1-2	TGTGCCAGCAGTTTACAGGGGATTGGGAACTATGGCTACACCTTC	CASSLQGIGNYGYTF
few	TRBV20-1	.	TRBJ2-3	TGCAGTGCAACCCCCCGGGCAGATACGCAGTATTTT	CSATPRADTQYF
few	TRBV12-3/TRBV12-4	TRBD1	TRBJ2-5	TGTGCCAGCAGTTTAGGACAGGGGGGGAAGGAGACCCAGTACTTC	CASSLGQGGKETQYF
.	TRBV10-3	TRBD2	TRBJ2-1	TGTGCCATCAGTGATCCACTAGCGGGCCTAACCTACAATGAGCAGTTCTTC	CAISDPLAGLTYNEQFF
.	TRBV10-1	.	TRBJ2-3	TGCGCCAGCAGGCCTAGGGACTGCCTAATCACAGATACGCAGTATTTT	CASRPRDCLITDTQYF
.	TRBV20-1	TRBD2	TRBJ2-7	TGCAGTGCTAGAAGGCTAGCGGGATCCTACGAGCAGTACTTC	CSARRLAGSYEQYF
.	TRBV5-1	.	TRBJ2-7	TGCGCCAGCAGGTCCGGGACGGCCTACGAGCAGTACTTC	CASRSGTAYEQYF
.	TRBV19	.	TRBJ1-5	TGTGCCAGTAGAAACCACTGGGGCGGTCAGCCCCAGCATTTT	CASRNHWGGQPQHF
few	TRBV29-1	TRBD1	TRBJ2-3	TGCAGCGTAGCCGACAGGGAGATGTGGTATTTT	CSVADREMWYF
.	TRBV11-2	TRBD2	TRBJ2-7	TGTGCCAGCAGCCTTGAGGCGGGGGGGCCAATTCTGAGCTACGAGCAGTACTTC	CASSLEAGGPILSYEQYF
many	TRBV5-1	.	TRBJ2-2	TGCGCCAGCAGCCCACAGTCGGGGGTTACCGGGGAGCTGTTTTTT	CASSPQSGVTGELFF